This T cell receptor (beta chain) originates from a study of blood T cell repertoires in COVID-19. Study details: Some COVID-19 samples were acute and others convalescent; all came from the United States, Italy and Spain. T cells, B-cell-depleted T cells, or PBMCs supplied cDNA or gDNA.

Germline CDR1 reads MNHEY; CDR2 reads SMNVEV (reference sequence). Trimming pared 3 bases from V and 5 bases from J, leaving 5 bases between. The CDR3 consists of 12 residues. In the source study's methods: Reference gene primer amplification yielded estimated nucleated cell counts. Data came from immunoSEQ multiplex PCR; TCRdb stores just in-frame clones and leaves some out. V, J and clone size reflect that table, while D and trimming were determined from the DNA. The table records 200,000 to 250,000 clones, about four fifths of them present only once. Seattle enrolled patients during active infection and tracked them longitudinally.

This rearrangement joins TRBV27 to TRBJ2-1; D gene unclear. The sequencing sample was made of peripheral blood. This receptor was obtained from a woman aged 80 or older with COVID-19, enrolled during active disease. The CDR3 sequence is CASSFRDNEQFF. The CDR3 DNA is TGTGCCAGCAGTTTTCGCGACAATGAGCAGTTCTTC.